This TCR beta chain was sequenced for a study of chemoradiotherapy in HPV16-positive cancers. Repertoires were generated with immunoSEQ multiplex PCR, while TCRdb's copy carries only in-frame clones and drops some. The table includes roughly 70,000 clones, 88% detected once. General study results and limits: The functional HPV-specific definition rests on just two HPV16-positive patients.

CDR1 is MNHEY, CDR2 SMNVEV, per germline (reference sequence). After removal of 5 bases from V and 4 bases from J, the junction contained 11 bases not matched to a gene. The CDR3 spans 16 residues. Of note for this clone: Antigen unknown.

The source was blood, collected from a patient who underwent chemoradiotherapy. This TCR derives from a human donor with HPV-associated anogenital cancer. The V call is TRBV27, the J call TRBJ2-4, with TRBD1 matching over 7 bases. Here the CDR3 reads CASSPGTAAAKNIQYF. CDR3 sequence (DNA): TGTGCCAGCAGTCCGGGGACAGCGGCTGCGAAAAACATTCAGTACTTC.